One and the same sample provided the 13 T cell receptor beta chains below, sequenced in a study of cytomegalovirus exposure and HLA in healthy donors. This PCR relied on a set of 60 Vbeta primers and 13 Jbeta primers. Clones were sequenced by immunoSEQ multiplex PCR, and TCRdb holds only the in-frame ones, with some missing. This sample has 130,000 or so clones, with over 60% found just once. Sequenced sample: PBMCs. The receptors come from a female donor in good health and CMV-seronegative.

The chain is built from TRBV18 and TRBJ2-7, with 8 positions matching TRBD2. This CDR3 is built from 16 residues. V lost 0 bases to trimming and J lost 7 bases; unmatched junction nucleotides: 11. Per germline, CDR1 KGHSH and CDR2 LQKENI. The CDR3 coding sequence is TGTGCCAGCTCACCACCAAGCGGGAGAAGGCAAATAGAGCAGTACTTC. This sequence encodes CASSPPSGRRQIEQYF.

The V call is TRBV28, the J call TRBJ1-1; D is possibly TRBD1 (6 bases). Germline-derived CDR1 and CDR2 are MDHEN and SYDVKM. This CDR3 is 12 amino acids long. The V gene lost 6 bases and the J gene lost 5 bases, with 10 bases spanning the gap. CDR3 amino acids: CASSAGVTEAFF. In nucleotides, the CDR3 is TGTGCCAGCAGCGCAGGGGTGACTGAAGCTTTCTTT.

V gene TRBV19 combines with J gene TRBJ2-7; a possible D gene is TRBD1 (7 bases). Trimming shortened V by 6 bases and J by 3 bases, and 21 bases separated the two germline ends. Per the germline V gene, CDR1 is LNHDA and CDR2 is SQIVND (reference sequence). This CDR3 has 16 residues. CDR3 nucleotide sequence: TGTGCCAGTAGAGAAACCGGGACAGCGGGCGGCTACGAGCAGTACTTC. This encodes CASRETGTAGGYEQYF.

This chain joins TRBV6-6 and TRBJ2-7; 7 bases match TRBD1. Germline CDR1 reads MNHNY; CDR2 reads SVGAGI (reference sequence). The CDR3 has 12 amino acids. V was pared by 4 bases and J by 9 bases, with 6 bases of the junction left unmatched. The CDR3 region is CASSFDRVWQYF. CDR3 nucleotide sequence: TGTGCCAGCAGTTTCGACAGGGTATGGCAGTACTTC.

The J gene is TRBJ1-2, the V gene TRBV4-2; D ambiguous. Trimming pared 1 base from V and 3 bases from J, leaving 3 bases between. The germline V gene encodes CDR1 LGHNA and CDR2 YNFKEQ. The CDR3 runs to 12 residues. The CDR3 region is CASSQVYYGYTF. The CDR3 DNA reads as TGTGCCAGCAGCCAAGTCTACTATGGCTACACCTTC.

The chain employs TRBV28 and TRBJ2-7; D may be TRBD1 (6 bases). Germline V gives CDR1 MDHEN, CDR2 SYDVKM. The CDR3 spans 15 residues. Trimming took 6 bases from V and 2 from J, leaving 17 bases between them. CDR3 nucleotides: TGTGCCAGCAGCCCAACAGGGAAGATTACCTACGAGCAGTACTTC. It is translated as CASSPTGKITYEQYF.

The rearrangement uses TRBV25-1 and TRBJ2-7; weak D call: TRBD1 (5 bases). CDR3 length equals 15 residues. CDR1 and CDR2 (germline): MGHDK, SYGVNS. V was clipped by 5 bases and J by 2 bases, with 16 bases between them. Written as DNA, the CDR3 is TGTGCCAGCAGTTCGCTCGGCAGGGATCCCTACGAGCAGTACTTC. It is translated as CASSSLGRDPYEQYF.

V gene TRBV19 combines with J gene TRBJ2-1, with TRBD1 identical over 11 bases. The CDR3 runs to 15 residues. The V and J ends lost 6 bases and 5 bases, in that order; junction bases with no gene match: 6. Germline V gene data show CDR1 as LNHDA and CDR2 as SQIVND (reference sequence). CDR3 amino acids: CASSFPGQGDNEQFF. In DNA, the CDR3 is TGTGCCAGTAGCTTTCCGGGACAGGGGGACAATGAGCAGTTCTTC.

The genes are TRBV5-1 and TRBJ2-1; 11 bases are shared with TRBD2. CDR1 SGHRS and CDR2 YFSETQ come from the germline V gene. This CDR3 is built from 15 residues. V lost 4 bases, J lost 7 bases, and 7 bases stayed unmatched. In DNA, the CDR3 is TGCGCCAGCAGCCATAGCGGGGGGGCCTTGAATGAGCAGTTCTTC. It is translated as CASSHSGGALNEQFF.

The CDR3 sequence is CASSSSKDFTRGYTF. The CDR3 DNA sequence: TGTGCCAGCAGCTCCTCCAAGGATTTTACGAGGGGCTACACCTTC. The V gene is TRBV5-5, the J gene TRBJ1-2; D is unresolved. CDR1 is SGHKS, CDR2 YYEKEE, per germline (reference sequence). This CDR3 is built from 15 residues. Trimming shortened V by 3 bases and J by 8 bases, and 20 bases separated the two germline ends.

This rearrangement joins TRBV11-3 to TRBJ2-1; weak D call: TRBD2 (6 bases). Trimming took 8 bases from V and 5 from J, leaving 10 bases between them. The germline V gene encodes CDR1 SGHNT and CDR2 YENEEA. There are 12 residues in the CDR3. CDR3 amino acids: CASSGENNEQFF. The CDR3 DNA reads TGTGCCAGCTCGGGGGAAAACAATGAGCAGTTCTTC.

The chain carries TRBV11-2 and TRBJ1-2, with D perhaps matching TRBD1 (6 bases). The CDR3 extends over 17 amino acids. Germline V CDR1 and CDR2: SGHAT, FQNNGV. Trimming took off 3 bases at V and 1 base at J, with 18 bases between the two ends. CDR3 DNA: TGTGCCAGCAGCTTCTTCCCCTGGGACACCTATAACTATGGCTACACCTTC. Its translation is CASSFFPWDTYNYGYTF.

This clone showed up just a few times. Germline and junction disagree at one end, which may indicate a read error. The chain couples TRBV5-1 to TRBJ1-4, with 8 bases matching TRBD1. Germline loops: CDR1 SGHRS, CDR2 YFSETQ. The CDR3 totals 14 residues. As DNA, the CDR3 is TGTGCCAGCAGCTCCCGGACAGGGAATGAAAAACTGTTTTTT. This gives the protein CASSSRTGNEKLFF. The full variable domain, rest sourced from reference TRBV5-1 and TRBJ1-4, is KAGVTQTPRYLIKTRGQQVTLSCSPISGHRSVSWYQQTPGQGLQFLFEYFSETQRNKGNFPGRFSGRQFSNSRSEMNVSTLELGDSALYLCASSSRTGNEKLFFGSGTQLSVL.